What follows describes a single T cell receptor beta chain. The sample originates from a study of response to subunit inactivated influenza vaccine. From the RT-PCR reads, TCRdb called clonotypes with MiXCR, one entry per CDR3 protein. The data show fewer than 800,000 distinct CDR3 sequences, around 16% seen once. This CDR3 spans 15 amino acids. Germline V lookup: CDR1 DFQATT, CDR2 SNEGSKA (reference sequence). V lost 5 bases and J lost 0, with 13 bases in between. The V call is TRBV20-1, the J call TRBJ1-4, with a tentative D call TRBD1 (6 bases). Source: PBMCs from blood, taken approximately 13 days after vaccination. This receptor was identified in a man over 45 who received an inactivated influenza vaccine. The CDR3 bases are TGCAGTGCTTTCGCAAGGGGGTCAACTAATGAAAAACTGTTTTTT. Translating it yields CSAFARGSTNEKLFF.